This T cell receptor beta chain was observed in a study of beta chain features in type 1 diabetes. Background on the study: Similarity in age, gender and cell yields was seen between patients and healthy donors. Findings and limits, study-wide: Possible PCR preference for shorter templates applied equally to patients and controls.

Sequencing targeted expressed TCRB transcripts, as all isolated RNA had been reverse transcribed. The protocol was immunoSEQ multiplex PCR, while the TCRdb copy is restricted to in-frame clones and leaves out a portion. The data show some 900,000 clones, roughly 15% seen once. This CDR3 is 13 amino acids long. The V gene lost 11 bases and the J gene lost 5 bases, with 18 bases spanning the gap. CDR1 and CDR2 from the germline V gene are MNHNS and SASEGT. On this clone itself: Its matching antigen is unknown.

Purity of each sorted population was above 95%. The chain carries TRBV6-1 and TRBJ1-1, with a possible D match to TRBD1 (6 bases). The source is a woman between 18 and 30 years old in good health. Sequencing used naive CD4+ T cells from blood. The CDR3 here is CAGSQGGRTEAFF. CDR3 nucleotide sequence: TGTGCCGGCTCACAGGGAGGAAGGACTGAAGCTTTCTTT.